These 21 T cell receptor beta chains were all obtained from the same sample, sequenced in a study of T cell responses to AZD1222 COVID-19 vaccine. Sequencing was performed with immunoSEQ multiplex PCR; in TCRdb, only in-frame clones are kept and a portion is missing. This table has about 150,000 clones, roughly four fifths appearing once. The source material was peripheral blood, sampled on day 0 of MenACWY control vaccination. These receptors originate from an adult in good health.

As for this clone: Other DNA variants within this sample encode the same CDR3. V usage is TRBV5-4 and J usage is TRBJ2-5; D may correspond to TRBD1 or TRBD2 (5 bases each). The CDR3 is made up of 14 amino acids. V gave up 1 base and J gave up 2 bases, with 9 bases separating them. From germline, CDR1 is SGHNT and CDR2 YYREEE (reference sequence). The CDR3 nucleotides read TGTGCCAGCAGCTTGAGTGGGGGACAAGAGACCCAGTACTTC. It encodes CASSLSGGQETQYF.

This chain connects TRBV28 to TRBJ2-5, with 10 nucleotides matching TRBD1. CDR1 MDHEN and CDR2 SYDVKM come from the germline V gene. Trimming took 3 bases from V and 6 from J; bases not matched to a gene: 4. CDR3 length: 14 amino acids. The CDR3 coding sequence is TGTGCCAGCAGTTTGGGGGACAGGGGACAGACCCAGTACTTC. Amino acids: CASSLGDRGQTQYF.

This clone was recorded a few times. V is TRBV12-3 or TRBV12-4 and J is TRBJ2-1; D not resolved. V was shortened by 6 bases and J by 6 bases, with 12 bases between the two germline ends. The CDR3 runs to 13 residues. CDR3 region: CASSAHSGNEQFF. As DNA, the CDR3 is TGTGCCAGCAGCGCGCATTCGGGCAATGAGCAGTTCTTC.

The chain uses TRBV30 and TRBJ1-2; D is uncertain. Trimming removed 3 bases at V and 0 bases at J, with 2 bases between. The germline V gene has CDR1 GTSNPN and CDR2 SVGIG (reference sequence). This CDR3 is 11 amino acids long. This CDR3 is CAWRPNYGYTF. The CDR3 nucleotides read TGTGCCTGGAGGCCTAACTATGGCTACACCTTC.

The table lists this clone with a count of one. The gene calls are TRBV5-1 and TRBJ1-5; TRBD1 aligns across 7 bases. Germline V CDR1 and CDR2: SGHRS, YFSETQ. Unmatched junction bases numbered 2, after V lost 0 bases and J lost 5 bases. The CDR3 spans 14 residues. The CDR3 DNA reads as TGCGCCAGCAGCTTGGGAGGGGGCCATCAGCCCCAGCATTTT. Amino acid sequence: CASSLGGGHQPQHF.

This CDR3 is CATLLDLTQEPQHF. CDR3 nucleotides: TGTGCCACCTTACTTGACCTAACCCAAGAGCCCCAGCATTTT. The chain links TRBV24-1 to TRBJ1-5; D is undetermined. Trimming removed 9 bases at V and 8 bases at J, with 19 bases between. CDR1 KGHDR and CDR2 SFDVKD come from the germline V gene. This CDR3 region has 14 residues.

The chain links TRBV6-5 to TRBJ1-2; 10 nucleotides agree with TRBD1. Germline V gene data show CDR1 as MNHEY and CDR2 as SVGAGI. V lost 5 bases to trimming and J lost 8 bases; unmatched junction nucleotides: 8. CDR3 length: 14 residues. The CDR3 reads CASSPGQGRFGYTF. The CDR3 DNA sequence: TGTGCCAGCAGTCCGGGACAGGGGAGGTTCGGCTACACCTTC.

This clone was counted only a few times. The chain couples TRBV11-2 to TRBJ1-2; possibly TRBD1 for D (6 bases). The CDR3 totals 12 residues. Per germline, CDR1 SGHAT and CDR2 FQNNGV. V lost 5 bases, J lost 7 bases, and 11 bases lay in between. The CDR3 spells CASSAPGVGYTF. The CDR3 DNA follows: TGTGCCAGCAGCGCGCCAGGGGTTGGCTACACCTTC.

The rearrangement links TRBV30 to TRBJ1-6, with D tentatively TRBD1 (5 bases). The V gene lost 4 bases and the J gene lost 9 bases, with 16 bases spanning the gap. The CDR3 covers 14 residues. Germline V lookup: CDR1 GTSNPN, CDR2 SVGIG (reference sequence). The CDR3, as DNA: TGTGCCTGGACCTACTCCGGGGGAGGTTCACCCCTCCACTTT. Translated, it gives CAWTYSGGGSPLHF.

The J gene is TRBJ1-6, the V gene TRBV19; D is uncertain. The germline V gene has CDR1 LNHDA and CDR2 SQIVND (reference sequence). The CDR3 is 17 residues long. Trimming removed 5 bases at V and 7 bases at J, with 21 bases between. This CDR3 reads CASSFQGGILLNSPLHF. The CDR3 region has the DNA TGTGCCAGTAGTTTCCAAGGCGGGATATTACTGAATTCACCCCTCCACTTT.

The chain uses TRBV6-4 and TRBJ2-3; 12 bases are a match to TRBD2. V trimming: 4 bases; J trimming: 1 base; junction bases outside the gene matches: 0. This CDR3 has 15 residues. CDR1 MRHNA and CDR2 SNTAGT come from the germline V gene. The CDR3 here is CASSGTSGGTDTQYF. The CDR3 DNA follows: TGTGCCAGCAGTGGGACTAGCGGGGGCACAGATACGCAGTATTTT.

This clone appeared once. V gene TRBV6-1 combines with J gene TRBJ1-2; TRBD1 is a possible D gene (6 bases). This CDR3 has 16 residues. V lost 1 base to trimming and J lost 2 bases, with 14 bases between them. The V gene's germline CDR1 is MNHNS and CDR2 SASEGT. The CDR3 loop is CASSEVRGRVNYGYTF. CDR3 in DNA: TGTGCCAGCAGTGAAGTACGGGGGCGGGTGAACTATGGCTACACCTTC.

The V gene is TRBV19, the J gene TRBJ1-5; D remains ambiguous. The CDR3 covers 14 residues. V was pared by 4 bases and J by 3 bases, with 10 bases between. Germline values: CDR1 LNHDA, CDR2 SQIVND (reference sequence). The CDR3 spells CASSTPGTNQPQHF. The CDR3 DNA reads TGTGCCAGTAGTACTCCGGGCACCAATCAGCCCCAGCATTTT.

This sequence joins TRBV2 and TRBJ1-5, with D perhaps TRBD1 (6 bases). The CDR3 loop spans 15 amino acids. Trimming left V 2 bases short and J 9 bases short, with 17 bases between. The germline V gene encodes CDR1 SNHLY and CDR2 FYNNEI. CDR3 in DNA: TGTGCCAGCAGTGAACGTCTCCAGGGGAATTGGCCCCAGCATTTT. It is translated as CASSERLQGNWPQHF.

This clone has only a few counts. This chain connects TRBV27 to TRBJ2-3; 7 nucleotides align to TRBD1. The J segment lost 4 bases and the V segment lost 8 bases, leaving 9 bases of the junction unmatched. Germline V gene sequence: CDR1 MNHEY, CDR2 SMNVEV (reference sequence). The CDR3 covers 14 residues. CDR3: CASCYRGWADTQYF. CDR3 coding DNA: TGTGCCAGCTGTTACAGGGGCTGGGCAGATACGCAGTATTTT.

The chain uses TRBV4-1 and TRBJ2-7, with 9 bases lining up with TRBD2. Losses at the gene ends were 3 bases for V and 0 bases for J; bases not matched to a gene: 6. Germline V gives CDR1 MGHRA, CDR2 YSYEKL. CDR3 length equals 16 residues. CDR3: CASSHQAGGSSYEQYF. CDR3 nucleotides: TGCGCCAGCAGCCATCAAGCGGGGGGCAGCTCCTACGAGCAGTACTTC.

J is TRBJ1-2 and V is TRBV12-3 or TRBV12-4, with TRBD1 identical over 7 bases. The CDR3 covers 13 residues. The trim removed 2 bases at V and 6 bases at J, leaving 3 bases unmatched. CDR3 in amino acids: CASSLIRGHGYTF. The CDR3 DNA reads TGTGCCAGCAGTTTAATTAGGGGGCATGGCTACACCTTC.

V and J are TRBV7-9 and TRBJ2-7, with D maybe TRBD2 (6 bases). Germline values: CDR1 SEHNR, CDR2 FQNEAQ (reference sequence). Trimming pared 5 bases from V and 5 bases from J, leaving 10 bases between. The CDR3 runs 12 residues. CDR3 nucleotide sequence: TGTGCCAGCAGCCGAACGGGGGACGAGCAGTACTTC. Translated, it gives CASSRTGDEQYF.

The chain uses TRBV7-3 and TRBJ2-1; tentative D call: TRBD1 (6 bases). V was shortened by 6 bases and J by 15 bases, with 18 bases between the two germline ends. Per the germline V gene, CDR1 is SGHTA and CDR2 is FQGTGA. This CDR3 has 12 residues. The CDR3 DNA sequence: TGTGCCAGCAGACAGGGTCGCCCACACCCGTTCTTC. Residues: CASRQGRPHPFF.

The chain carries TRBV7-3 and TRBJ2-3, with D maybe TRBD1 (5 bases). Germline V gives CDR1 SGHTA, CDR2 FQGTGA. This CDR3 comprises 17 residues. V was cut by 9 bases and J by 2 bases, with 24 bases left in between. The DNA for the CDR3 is TGTGCCAGTCTATCAGGGTCTGGGTTTTGCGCCACAGATACGCAGTATTTT. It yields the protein CASLSGSGFCATDTQYF.

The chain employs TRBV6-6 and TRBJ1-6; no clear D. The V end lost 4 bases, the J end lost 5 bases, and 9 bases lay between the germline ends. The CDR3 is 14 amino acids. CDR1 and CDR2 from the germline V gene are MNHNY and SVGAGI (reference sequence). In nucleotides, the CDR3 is TGTGCCAGCAGTTTTGGCCGAAATAATTCACCCCTCCACTTT. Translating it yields CASSFGRNNSPLHF.